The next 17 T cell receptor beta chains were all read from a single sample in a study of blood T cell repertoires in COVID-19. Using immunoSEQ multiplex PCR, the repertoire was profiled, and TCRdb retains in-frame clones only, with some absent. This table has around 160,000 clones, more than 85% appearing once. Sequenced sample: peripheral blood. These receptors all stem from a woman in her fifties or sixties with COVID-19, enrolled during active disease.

CDR3 in amino acids: CASMVLSSGANVLTF. DNA for the CDR3: TGTGCCAGCATGGTCCTTAGCTCTGGGGCCAACGTCCTGACTTTC. The chain employs TRBV2 and TRBJ2-6; the D is unclear. V was pared by 7 bases and J by 0 bases, with 10 bases between. The CDR3 loop spans 15 amino acids. CDR1 is SNHLY, CDR2 FYNNEI, per germline.

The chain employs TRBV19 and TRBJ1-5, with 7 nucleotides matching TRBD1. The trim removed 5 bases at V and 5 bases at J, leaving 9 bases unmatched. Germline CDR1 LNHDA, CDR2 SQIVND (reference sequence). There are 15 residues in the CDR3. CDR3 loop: CASSLDRESYQPQHF. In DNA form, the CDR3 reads TGTGCCAGTAGTCTCGACAGGGAAAGCTATCAGCCCCAGCATTTT.

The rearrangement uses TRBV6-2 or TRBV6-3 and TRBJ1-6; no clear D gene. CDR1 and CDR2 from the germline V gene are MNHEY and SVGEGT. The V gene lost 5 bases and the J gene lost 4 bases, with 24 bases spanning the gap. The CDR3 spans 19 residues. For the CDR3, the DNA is TGTGCCAGCAGTCCGGACGTCGGAATCCCCGGAGGGTATAATTCACCCCTCCACTTT. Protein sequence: CASSPDVGIPGGYNSPLHF.

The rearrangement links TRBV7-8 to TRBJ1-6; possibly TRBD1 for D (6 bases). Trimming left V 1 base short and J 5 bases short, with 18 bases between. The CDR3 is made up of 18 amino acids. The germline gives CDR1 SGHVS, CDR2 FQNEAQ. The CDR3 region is CASSLVGGGLWDNSPLHF. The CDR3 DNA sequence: TGTGCCAGCAGCTTAGTCGGGGGGGGCTTGTGGGATAATTCACCCCTCCACTTT.

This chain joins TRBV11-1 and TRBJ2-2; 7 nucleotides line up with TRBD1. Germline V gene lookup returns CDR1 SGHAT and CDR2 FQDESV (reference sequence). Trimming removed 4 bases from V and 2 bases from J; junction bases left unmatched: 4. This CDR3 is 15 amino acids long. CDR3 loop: CASSYRQGNTGELFF. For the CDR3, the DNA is TGTGCCAGCAGCTACAGACAGGGTAACACCGGGGAGCTGTTTTTT.

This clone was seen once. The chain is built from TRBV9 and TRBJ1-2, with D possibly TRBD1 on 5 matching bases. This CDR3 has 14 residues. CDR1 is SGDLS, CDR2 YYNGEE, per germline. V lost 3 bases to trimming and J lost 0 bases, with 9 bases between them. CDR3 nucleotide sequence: TGTGCCAGCAGCGCGACAGAAGCTAACTATGGCTACACCTTC. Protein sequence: CASSATEANYGYTF.

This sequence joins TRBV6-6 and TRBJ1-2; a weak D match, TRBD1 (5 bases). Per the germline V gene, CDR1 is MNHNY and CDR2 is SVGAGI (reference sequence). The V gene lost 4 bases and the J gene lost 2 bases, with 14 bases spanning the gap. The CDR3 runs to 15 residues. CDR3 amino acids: CASSSRAGRNYGYTF. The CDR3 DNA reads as TGTGCCAGCAGTTCCCGGGCAGGGAGGAACTATGGCTACACCTTC.

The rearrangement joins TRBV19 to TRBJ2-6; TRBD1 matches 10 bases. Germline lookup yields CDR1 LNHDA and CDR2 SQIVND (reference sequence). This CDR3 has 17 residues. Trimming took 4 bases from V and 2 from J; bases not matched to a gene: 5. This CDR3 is CASSSGTGVTGANVLTF. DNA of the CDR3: TGTGCCAGTAGTAGTGGGACAGGGGTGACTGGGGCCAACGTCCTGACTTTC.

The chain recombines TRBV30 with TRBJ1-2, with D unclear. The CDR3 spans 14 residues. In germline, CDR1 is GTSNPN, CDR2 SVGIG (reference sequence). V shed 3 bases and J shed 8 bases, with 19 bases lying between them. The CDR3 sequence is CAWSSRGYTGGYTF. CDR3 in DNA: TGTGCCTGGAGCTCGCGGGGATATACGGGGGGCTACACCTTC.

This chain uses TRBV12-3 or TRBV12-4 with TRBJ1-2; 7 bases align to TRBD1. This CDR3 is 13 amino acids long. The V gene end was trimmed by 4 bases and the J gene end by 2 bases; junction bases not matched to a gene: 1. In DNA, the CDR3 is TGTGCCAGCAGTTGGACAGGCAACTATGGCTACACCTTC. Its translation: CASSWTGNYGYTF.

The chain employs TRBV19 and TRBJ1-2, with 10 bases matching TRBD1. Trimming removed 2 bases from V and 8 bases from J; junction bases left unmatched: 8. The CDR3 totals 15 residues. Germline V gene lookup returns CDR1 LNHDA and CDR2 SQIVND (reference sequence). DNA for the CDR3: TGTGCCAGTAGTATACCAAGACAGGGGGCTTGGGGCTACACCTTC. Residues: CASSIPRQGAWGYTF. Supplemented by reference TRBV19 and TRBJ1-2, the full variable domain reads DGGITQSPKYLFRKEGQNVTLSCEQNLNHDAMYWYRQDPGQGLRLIYYSQIVNDFQKGDIAEGYSVSREKKESFPLTVTSAQKNPTAFYLCASSIPRQGAWGYTFGSGTRLTVV.

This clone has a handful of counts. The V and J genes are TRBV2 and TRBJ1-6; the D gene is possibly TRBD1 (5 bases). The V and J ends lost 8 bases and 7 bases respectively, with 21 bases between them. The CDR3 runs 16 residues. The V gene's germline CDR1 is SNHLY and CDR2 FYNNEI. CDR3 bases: TGTGCCAGCGGCCGGGGGGGTACTATACCAAATTCACCCCTCCACTTT. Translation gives CASGRGGTIPNSPLHF.

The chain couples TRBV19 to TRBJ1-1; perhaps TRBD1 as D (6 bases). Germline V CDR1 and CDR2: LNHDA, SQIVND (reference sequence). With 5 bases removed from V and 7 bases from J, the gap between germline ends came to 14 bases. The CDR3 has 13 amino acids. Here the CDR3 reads CASSLPGQSEAFF. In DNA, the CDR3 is TGTGCCAGTAGTCTACCAGGACAGAGTGAAGCTTTCTTT.

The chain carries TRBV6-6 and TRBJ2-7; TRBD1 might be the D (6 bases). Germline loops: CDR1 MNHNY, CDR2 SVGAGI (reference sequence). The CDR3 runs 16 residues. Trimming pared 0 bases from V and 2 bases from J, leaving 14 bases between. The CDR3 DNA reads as TGTGCCAGCAGTTACTCGGACAGAAGCTCAGCCTACGAGCAGTACTTC. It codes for CASSYSDRSSAYEQYF.

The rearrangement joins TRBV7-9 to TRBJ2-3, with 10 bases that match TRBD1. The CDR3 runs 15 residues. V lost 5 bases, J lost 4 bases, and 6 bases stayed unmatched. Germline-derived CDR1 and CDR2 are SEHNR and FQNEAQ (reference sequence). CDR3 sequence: CASSVGQGGADTQYF. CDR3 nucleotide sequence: TGTGCCAGCAGCGTAGGACAGGGGGGTGCAGATACGCAGTATTTT.

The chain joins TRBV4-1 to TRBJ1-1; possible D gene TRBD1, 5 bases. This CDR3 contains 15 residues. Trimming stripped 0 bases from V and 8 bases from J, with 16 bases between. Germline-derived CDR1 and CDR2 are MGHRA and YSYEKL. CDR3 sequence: CASSQEDTLSWEAFF. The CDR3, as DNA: TGCGCCAGCAGCCAAGAGGACACCCTCTCCTGGGAAGCTTTCTTT.

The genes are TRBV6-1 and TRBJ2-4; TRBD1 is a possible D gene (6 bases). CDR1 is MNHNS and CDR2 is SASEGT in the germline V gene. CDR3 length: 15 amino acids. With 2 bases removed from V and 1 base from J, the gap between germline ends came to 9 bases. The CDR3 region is CASSEQQGAKNIQYF. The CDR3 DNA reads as TGTGCCAGCAGTGAACAGCAGGGGGCCAAAAACATTCAGTACTTC.